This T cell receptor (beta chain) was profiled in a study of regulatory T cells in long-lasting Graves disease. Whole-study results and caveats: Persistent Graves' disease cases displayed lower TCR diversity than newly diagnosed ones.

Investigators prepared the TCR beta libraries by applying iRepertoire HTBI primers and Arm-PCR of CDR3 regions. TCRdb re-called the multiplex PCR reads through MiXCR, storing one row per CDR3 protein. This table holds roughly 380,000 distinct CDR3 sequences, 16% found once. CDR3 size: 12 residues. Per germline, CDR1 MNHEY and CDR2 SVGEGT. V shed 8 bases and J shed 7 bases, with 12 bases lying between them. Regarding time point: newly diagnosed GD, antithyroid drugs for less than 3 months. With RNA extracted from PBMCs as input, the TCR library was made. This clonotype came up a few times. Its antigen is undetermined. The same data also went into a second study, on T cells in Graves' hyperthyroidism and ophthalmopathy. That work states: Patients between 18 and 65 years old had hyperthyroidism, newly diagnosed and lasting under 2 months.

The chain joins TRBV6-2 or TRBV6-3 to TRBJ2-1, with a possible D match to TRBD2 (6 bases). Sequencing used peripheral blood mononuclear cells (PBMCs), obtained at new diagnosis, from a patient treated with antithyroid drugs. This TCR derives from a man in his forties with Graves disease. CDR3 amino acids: CASLSRGNEQFF. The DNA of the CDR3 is TGTGCCAGCCTAAGCCGGGGGAATGAGCAGTTCTTC.